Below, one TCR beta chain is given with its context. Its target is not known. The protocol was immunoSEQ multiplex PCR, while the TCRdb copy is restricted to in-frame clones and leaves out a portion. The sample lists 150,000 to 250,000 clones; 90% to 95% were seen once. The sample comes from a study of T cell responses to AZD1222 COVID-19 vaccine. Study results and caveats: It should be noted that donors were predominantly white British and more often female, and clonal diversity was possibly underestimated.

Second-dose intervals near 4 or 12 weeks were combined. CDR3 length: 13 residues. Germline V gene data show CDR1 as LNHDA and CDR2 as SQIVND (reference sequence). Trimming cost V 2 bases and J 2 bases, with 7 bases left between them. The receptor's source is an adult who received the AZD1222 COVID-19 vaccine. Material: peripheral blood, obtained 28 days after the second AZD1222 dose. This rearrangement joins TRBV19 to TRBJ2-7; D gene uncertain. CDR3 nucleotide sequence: TGTGCCAGTAGTATACAGTCTCCCTACGAGCAGTACTTC. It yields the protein CASSIQSPYEQYF.